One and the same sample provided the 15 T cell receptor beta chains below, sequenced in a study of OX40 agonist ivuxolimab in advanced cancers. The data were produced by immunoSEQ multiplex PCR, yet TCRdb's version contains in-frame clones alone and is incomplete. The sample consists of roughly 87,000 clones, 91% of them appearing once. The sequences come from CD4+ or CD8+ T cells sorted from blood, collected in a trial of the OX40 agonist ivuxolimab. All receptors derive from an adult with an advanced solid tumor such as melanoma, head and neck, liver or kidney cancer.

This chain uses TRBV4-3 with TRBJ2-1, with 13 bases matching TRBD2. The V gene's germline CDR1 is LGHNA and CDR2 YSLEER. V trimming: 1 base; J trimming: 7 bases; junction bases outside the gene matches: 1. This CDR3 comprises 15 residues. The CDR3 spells CASSQGGLAGNEQFF. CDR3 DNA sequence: TGCGCCAGCAGCCAAGGGGGACTAGCGGGGAATGAGCAGTTCTTC.

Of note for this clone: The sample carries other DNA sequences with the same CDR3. The CDR3 DNA sequence: TGTGCCAGCAGTTATGGAAATGAGCAGTTCTTC. Translated, it gives CASSYGNEQFF. The chain joins TRBV6-5 to TRBJ2-1; D unresolved. The CDR3 is made up of 11 amino acids. V lost 3 bases and J lost 7, with 4 bases in between. Per germline, CDR1 MNHEY and CDR2 SVGAGI.

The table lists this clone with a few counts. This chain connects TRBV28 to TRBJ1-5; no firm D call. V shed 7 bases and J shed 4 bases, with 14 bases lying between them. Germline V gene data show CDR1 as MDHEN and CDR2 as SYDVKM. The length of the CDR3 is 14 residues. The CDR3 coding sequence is TGTGCCAGCATCCCGGCCTGGGGAAATCAGCCCCAGCATTTT. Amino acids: CASIPAWGNQPQHF. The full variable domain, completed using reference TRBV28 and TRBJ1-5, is DVKVTQSSRYLVKRTGEKVFLECVQDMDHENMFWYRQDPGLGLRLIYFSYDVKMKEKGDIPEGYSVSREKKERFSLILESASTNQTSMYLCASIPAWGNQPQHFGDGTRLSIL.

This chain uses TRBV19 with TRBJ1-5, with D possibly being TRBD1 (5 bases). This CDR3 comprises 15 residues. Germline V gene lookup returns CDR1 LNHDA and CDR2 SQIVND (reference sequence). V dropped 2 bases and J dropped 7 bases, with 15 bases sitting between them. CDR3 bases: TGTGCCAGTAGTATAAGAGACCAGTCAGGGCAGCCCCAGCATTTT. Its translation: CASSIRDQSGQPQHF.

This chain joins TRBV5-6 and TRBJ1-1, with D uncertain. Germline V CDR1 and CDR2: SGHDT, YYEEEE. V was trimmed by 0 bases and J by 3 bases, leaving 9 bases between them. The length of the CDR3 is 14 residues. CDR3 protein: CASSLGVRDTEAFF. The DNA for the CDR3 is TGTGCCAGCAGCTTGGGGGTCCGTGACACTGAAGCTTTCTTT. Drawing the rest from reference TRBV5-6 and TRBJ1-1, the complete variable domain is DAGVTQSPTHLIKTRGQQVTLRCSPKSGHDTVSWYQQALGQGPQFIFQYYEEEERQRGNFPDRFSGHQFPNYSSELNVNALLLGDSALYLCASSLGVRDTEAFFGQGTRLTVV.

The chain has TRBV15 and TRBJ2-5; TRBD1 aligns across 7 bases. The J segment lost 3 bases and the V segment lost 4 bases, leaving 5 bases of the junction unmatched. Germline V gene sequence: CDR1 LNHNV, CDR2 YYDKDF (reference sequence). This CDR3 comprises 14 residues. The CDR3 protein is CATSISRGKETQYF. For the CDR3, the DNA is TGTGCCACCAGCATCTCCAGGGGGAAAGAGACCCAGTACTTC.

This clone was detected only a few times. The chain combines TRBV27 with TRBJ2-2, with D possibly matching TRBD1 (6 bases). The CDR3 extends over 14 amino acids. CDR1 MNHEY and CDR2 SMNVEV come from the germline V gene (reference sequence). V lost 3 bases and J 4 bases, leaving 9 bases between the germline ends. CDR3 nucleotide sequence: TGTGCCAGCAGTTTCCAGGGGAGCACCGGGGAGCTGTTTTTT. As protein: CASSFQGSTGELFF.

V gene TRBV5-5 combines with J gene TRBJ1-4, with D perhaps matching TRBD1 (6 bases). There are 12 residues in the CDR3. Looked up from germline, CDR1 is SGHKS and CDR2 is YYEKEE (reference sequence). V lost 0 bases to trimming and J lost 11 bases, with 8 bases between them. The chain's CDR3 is CASSLAGDKLFF. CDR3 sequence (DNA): TGTGCCAGCAGCTTGGCAGGGGACAAACTGTTTTTT. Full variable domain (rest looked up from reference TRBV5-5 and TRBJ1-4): DAGVTQSPTHLIKTRGQQVTLRCSPISGHKSVSWYQQVLGQGPQFIFQYYEKEERGRGNFPDRFSARQFPNYSSELNVNALLLGDSALYLCASSLAGDKLFFGSGTQLSVL.

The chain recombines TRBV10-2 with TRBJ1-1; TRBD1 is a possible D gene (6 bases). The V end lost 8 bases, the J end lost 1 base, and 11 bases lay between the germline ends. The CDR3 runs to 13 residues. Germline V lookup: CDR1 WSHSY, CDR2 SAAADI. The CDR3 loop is CASGGRANTEAFF. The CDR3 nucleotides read TGCGCCAGCGGGGGCAGGGCGAACACTGAAGCTTTCTTT.

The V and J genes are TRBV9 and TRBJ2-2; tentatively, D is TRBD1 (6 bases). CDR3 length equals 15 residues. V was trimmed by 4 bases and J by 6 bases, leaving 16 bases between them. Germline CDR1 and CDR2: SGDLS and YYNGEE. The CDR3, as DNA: TGTGCCAGCAGCCCTTACACAGGGAGATCCGGGGAGCTGTTTTTT. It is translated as CASSPYTGRSGELFF.

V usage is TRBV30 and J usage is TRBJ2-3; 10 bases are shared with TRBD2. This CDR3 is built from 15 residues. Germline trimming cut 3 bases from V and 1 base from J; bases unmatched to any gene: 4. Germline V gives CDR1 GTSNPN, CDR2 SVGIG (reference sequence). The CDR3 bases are TGTGCCTGGAGCGTAGGGACTAGCGGCACAGATACGCAGTATTTT. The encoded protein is CAWSVGTSGTDTQYF.

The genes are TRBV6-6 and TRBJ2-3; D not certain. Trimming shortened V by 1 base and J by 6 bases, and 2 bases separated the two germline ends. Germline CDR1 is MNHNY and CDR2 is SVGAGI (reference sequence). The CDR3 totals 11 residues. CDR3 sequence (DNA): TGTGCCAGCAGTTACTTGGATACGCAGTATTTT. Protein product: CASSYLDTQYF.

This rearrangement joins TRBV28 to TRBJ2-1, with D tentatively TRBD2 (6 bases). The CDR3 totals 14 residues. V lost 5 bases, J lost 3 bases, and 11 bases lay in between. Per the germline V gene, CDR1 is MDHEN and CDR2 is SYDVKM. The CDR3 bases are TGTGCCAGCAGTGGGCTAGCGTACTACAATGAGCAGTTCTTC. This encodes CASSGLAYYNEQFF. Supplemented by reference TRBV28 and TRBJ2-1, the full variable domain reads DVKVTQSSRYLVKRTGEKVFLECVQDMDHENMFWYRQDPGLGLRLIYFSYDVKMKEKGDIPEGYSVSREKKERFSLILESASTNQTSMYLCASSGLAYYNEQFFGPGTRLTVL.

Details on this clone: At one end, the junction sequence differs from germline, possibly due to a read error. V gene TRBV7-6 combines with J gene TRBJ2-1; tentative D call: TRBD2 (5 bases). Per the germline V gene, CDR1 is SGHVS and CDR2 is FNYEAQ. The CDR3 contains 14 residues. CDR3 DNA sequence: TGTGCCAGCAGCTTAGTGGCTAGCATACGTGAGGAGTTCTTC. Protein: CASSLVASIREEFF.

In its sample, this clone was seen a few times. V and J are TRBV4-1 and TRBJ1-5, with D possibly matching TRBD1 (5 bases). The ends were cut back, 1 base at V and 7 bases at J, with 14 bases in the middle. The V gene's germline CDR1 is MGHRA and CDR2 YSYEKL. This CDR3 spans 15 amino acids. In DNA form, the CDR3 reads TGCGCCAGCAGCCAAGTCGATCAGGGAGAACAGCCCCAGCATTTT. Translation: CASSQVDQGEQPQHF.